This T cell receptor (beta chain) comes out of a study of blood T cell repertoires in COVID-19. Study summary: Samples of COVID-19 (acute and convalescent) were obtained from the United States, Italy and Spain. Sources were T cells, B-cell-depleted T cells, or PBMCs; the material itself was cDNA or gDNA.

CDR3 size: 13 residues. Trimming took off 5 bases at V and 8 bases at J, with 15 bases between the two ends. Germline V CDR1 and CDR2: SGHTA, FQGTGA. Per the authors' pipeline: Nucleated cell number was recorded as an estimate derived from reference gene primer amplification. Libraries were prepared by immunoSEQ multiplex PCR; TCRdb keeps only in-frame clonotypes and omits some of them. The V and J calls and clone size were taken over from that table, and D and trimming were inferred from the DNA. The table has 60,000 or so clones, 70% to 90% seen once; the top ten hold about 6.9%. The specimen sequenced was peripheral blood. The gene calls are TRBV7-3 and TRBJ1-2, with D possibly being TRBD1 (5 bases). The sequence was obtained from a man between 60 and 75 years old with active or convalescent COVID-19. CDR3 region: CASSLNGGYGYTF. The CDR3 nucleotides are TGTGCCAGCAGCCTAAATGGGGGGTACGGCTACACCTTC.